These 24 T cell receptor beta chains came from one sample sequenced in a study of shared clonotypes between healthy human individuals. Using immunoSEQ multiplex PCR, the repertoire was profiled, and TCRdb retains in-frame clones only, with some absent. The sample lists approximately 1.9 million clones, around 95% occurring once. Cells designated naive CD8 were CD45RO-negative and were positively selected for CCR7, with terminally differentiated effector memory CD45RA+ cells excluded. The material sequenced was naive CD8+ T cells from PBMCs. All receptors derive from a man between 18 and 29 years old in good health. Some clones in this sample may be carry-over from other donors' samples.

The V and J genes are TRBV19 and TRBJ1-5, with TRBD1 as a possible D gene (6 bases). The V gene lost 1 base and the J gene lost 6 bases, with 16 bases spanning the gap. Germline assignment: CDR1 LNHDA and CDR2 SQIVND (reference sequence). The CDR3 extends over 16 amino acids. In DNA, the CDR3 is TGTGCCAGTAGTATAGGGCCAGGGGCTTTGCGTCAGCCCCAGCATTTT. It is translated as CASSIGPGALRQPQHF.

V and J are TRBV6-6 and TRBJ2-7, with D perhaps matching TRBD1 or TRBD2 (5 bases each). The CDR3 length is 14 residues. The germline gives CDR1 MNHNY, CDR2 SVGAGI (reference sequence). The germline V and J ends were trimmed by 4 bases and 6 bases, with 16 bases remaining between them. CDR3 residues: CASSSGRGRGEQYF. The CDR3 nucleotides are TGTGCCAGCAGTTCAGGGCGAGGGCGAGGCGAGCAGTACTTC.

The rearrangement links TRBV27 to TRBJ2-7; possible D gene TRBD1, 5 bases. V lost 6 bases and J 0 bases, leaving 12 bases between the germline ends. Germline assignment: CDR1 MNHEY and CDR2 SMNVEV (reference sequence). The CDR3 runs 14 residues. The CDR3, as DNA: TGTGCCAGCAGCCCCAGGGTTCGCTCCTACGAGCAGTACTTC. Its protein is CASSPRVRSYEQYF.

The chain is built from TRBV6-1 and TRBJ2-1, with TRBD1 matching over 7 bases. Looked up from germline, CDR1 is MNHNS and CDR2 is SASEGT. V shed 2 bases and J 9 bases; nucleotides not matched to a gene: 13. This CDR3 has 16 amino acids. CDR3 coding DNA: TGTGCCAGCAGTGAAAATGGACAGGAAGGTTACGGTGAGCAGTTCTTC. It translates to CASSENGQEGYGEQFF.

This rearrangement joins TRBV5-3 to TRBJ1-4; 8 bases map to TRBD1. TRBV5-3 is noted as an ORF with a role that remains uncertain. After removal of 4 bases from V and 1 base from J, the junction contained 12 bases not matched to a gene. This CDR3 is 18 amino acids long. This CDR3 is CARSQIGTGLETNEKLFF. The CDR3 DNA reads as TGTGCCAGAAGCCAAATTGGGACAGGACTTGAAACTAATGAAAAACTGTTTTTT.

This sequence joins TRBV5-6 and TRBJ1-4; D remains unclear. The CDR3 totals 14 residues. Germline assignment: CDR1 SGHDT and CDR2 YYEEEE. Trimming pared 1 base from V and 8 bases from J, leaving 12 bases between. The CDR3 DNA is TGTGCCAGCAGCTTGAACGGGCAGAAGGAAAAACTGTTTTTT. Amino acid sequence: CASSLNGQKEKLFF.

The CDR3 region has the DNA TGTGCCAGCAGTGAGGGACCTGGGACCCCTTTCGTTCTGTTTTTT. Protein sequence: CASSEGPGTPFVLFF. The chain recombines TRBV2 with TRBJ1-4; a weak D match, TRBD1 (5 bases). Germline values: CDR1 SNHLY, CDR2 FYNNEI. CDR3 length: 15 residues. Trimming pared 3 bases from V and 14 bases from J, leaving 22 bases between.

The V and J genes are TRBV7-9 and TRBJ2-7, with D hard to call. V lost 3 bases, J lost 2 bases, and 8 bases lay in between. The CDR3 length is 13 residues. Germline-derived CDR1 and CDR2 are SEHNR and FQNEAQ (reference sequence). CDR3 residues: CASSFGVPYEQYF. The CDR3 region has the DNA TGTGCCAGCAGCTTTGGAGTCCCCTACGAGCAGTACTTC.

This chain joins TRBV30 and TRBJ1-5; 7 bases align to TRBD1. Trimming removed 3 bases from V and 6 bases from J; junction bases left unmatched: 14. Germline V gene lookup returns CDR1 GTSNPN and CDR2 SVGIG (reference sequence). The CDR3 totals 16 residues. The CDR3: CAWSLPTGDKSQPQHF. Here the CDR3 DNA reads TGTGCCTGGAGCCTACCTACAGGGGACAAGAGTCAGCCCCAGCATTTT.

DNA of the CDR3: TGTGCCAGCAGTTTTGAGAGAACTGGGGCCAAAAACATTCAGTACTTC. Its protein is CASSFERTGAKNIQYF. The chain uses TRBV28 and TRBJ2-4; D is unresolved. The germline V and J ends were trimmed by 3 bases and 1 base, with 13 bases remaining between them. CDR1 is MDHEN and CDR2 is SYDVKM in the germline V gene. CDR3 length: 16 residues. The full variable domain, completed using reference TRBV28 and TRBJ2-4, is DVKVTQSSRYLVKRTGEKVFLECVQDMDHENMFWYRQDPGLGLRLIYFSYDVKMKEKGDIPEGYSVSREKKERFSLILESASTNQTSMYLCASSFERTGAKNIQYFGAGTRLSVL.

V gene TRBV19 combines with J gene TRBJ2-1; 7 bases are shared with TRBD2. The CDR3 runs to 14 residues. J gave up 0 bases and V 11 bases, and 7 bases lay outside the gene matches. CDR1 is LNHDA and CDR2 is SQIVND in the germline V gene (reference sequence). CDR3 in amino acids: CAAASGGSYNEQFF. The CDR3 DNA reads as TGTGCCGCCGCTAGCGGAGGCTCCTACAATGAGCAGTTCTTC.

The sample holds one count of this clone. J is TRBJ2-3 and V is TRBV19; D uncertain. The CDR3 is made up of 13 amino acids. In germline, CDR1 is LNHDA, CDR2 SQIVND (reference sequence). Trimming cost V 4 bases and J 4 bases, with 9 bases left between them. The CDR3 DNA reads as TGTGCCAGTAGTACTAGAGGCCCAGATACGCAGTATTTT. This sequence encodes CASSTRGPDTQYF.

CDR3: CASSVDRTSGGVGEQFF. CDR3 in DNA: TGTGCCAGCAGCGTAGATCGGACTAGCGGGGGGGTTGGTGAGCAGTTCTTC. The V gene is TRBV9, the J gene TRBJ2-1; 15 bases are a match to TRBD2. V trimming: 0 bases; J trimming: 9 bases; junction bases outside the gene matches: 7. Looked up from germline, CDR1 is SGDLS and CDR2 is YYNGEE. The length of the CDR3 is 17 residues.

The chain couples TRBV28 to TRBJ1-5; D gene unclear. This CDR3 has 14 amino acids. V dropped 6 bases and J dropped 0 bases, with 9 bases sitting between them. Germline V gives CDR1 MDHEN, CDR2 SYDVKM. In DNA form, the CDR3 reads TGTGCCAGCAGCCAGCGGGTTAGCAATCAGCCCCAGCATTTT. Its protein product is CASSQRVSNQPQHF.

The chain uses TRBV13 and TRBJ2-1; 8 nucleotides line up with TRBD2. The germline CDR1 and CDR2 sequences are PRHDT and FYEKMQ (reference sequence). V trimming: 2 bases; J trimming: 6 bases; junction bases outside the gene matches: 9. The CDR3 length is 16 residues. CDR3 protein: CASSLRSSGWGNEQFF. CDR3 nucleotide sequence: TGTGCCAGCAGCTTAAGGTCTAGCGGGTGGGGCAATGAGCAGTTCTTC.

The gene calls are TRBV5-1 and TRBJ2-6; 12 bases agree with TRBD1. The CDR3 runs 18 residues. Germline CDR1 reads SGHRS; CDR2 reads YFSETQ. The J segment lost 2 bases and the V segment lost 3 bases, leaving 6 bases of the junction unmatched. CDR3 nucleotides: TGCGCCAGCAGCTCCGGTTGGGACAGGGGGCCTGGGGCCAACGTCCTGACTTTC. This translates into CASSSGWDRGPGANVLTF.

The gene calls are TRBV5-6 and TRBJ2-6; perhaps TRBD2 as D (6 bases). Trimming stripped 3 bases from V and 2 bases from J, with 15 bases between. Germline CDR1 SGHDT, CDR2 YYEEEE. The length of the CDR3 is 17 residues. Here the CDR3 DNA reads TGTGCCAGCAGCTCGCTATATGGGGGGACTGGGGCCAACGTCCTGACTTTC. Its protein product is CASSSLYGGTGANVLTF.

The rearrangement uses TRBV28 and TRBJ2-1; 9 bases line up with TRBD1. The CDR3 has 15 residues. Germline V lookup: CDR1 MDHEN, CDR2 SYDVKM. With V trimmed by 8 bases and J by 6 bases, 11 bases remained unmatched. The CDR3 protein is CASGDRDRVINEQFF. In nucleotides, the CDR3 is TGTGCCAGCGGCGACCGGGACAGGGTTATCAATGAGCAGTTCTTC.

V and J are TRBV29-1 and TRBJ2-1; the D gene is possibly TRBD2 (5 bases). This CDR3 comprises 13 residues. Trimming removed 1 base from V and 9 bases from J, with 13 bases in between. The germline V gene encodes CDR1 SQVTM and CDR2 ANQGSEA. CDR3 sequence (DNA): TGCAGCGTTGAAGGAGGGCGGGTGGGTGAGCAGTTCTTC. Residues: CSVEGGRVGEQFF.

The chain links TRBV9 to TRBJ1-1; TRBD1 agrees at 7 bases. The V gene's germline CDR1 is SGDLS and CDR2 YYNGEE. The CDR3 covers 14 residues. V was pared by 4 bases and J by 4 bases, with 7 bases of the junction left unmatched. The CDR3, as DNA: TGTGCCAGCAGCATCACAGGGGTAGGCACTGAAGCTTTCTTT. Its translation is CASSITGVGTEAFF.

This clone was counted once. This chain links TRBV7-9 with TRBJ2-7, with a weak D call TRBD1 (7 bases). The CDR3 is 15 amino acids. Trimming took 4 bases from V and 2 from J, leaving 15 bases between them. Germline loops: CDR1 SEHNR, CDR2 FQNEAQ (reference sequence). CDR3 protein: CASSSRGVSTYEQYF. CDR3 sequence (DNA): TGTGCCAGCAGCTCCAGGGGGGTCAGCACCTACGAGCAGTACTTC.

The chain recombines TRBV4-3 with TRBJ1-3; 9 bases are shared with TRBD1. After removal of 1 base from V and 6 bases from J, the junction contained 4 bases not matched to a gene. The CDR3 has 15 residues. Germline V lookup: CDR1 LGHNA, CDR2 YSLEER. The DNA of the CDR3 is TGCGCCAGCAGCCAAGGTACAGGGGGCTTAAACACCATATATTTT. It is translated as CASSQGTGGLNTIYF.

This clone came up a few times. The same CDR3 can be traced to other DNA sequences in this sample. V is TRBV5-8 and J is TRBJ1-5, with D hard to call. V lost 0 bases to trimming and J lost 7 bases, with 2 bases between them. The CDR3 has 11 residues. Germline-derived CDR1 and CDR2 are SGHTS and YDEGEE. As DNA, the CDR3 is TGTGCCAGCAGCTTGGCCCAGCCCCAGCATTTT. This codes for CASSLAQPQHF.

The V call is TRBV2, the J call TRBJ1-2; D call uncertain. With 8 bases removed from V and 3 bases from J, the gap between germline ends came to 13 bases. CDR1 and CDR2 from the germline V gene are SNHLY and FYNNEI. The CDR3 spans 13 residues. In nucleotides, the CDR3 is TGTGCCAGCCTTTACACCGGGCACTATGGCTACACCTTC. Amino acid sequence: CASLYTGHYGYTF.